Shown below are 10 T cell receptor beta chains from a single sample sequenced in a study of blood T cell repertoires in COVID-19. Only in-frame clones appear in the TCRdb table, and some are missing; sequencing was by immunoSEQ multiplex PCR. The data contain approximately 65,000 clones, approximately 79% of them singletons. The sample consisted of peripheral blood. These receptors were obtained from a woman older than 75 with active or convalescent COVID-19.

This chain uses TRBV7-8 with TRBJ2-2; D may be TRBD2 (6 bases). The CDR3 spans 16 residues. The germline V and J ends were trimmed by 3 bases and 0 bases, with 11 bases remaining between them. The germline V gene encodes CDR1 SGHVS and CDR2 FQNEAQ. CDR3 in amino acids: CASSLAEGSNTGELFF. The CDR3, as DNA: TGTGCCAGCAGCTTGGCGGAGGGCTCGAACACCGGGGAGCTGTTTTTT. The entire variable domain, with the rest obtained from reference TRBV7-8 and TRBJ2-2, is as follows: GAGVSQSPRYKVAKRGQDVALRCDPISGHVSLFWYQQALGQGPEFLTYFQNEAQLDKSGLPSDRFFAERPEGSVSTLKIQRTQQEDSAVYLCASSLAEGSNTGELFFGEGSRLTVL.

The chain is built from TRBV18 and TRBJ2-7; a possible D gene is TRBD2 (5 bases). Germline CDR1 reads KGHSH; CDR2 reads LQKENI. The V end was cut by 1 base, the J end by 0 bases, with 16 bases between. The CDR3 covers 17 residues. The CDR3 is CASSPHRDLGSSYEQYF. CDR3 nucleotide sequence: TGTGCCAGCTCACCACACCGGGATCTCGGAAGCTCCTACGAGCAGTACTTC.

The genes are TRBV2 and TRBJ1-6, with a tentative D call TRBD1 (6 bases). CDR3 size: 15 residues. V was shortened by 7 bases and J by 6 bases, with 16 bases between the two germline ends. Germline CDR1 is SNHLY and CDR2 is FYNNEI. The CDR3 sequence is CASTINREVNSPLHF. CDR3 sequence (DNA): TGTGCCAGCACTATAAACAGGGAAGTTAATTCACCCCTCCACTTT. Full variable domain (rest looked up from reference TRBV2 and TRBJ1-6): EPEVTQTPSHQVTQMGQEVILRCVPISNHLYFYWYRQILGQKVEFLVSFYNNEISEKSEIFDDQFSVERPDGSNFTLKIRSTKLEDSAMYFCASTINREVNSPLHFGNGTRLTVT.

The chain links TRBV19 to TRBJ1-5; D might be TRBD1 (5 bases). The germline CDR1 and CDR2 sequences are LNHDA and SQIVND (reference sequence). There are 15 residues in the CDR3. V was trimmed by 9 bases and J by 0 bases, leaving 15 bases between them. The CDR3 is CASTPSQGSNQPQHF. The CDR3 nucleotides are TGTGCCAGCACTCCCTCGCAGGGTAGCAATCAGCCCCAGCATTTT.

V usage is TRBV2 and J usage is TRBJ1-2; TRBD1 agrees at 7 bases. V dropped 1 base and J dropped 7; count of bases not matched to a gene: 6. This CDR3 region has 14 residues. CDR1 is SNHLY, CDR2 FYNNEI, per germline. The CDR3 reads CASSEGQGMSGYTF. DNA for the CDR3: TGTGCCAGCAGTGAAGGACAGGGCATGAGTGGCTACACCTTC.

The chain uses TRBV20-1 and TRBJ1-1; tentatively, D is TRBD1 (5 bases). CDR1 and CDR2 (germline): DFQATT, SNEGSKA (reference sequence). V lost 3 bases, J lost 3 bases, and 14 bases lay in between. The CDR3 contains 14 residues. Here the CDR3 reads CSASSRQTDTEAFF. Written as DNA, the CDR3 is TGCAGTGCTAGTTCGCGGCAGACAGACACTGAAGCTTTCTTT.

V and J are TRBV30 and TRBJ2-7; no definite D call. Germline V CDR1 and CDR2: GTSNPN, SVGIG (reference sequence). V was pared by 5 bases and J by 3 bases, with 17 bases between. The CDR3 totals 14 residues. The CDR3 DNA reads TGTGCCTGGGTGAAAAAGAACAGTATCTACGAGCAGTACTTC. This codes for CAWVKKNSIYEQYF.

The V call is TRBV19, the J call TRBJ1-1, with 9 bases identical to TRBD1. With V trimmed by 4 bases and J by 4 bases, 10 bases remained unmatched. The CDR3 spans 16 residues. Germline V gene data show CDR1 as LNHDA and CDR2 as SQIVND (reference sequence). The CDR3 DNA follows: TGTGCCAGTAGTAGTGGAGGGACAGGGTGGGTCACTGAAGCTTTCTTT. Amino acids: CASSSGGTGWVTEAFF.

Only one count was recorded for this clone. This chain connects TRBV4-1 to TRBJ2-3; 7 bases are shared with TRBD2. The V and J ends lost 4 bases and 0 bases, in that order; junction bases with no gene match: 1. The germline CDR1 and CDR2 sequences are MGHRA and YSYEKL. The CDR3 contains 14 residues. In DNA form, the CDR3 reads TGCGCCAGCAGCCGGGAGGGGAGCACAGATACGCAGTATTTT. This translates into CASSREGSTDTQYF.

This rearrangement joins TRBV7-9 to TRBJ1-1; TRBD1 is a possible D gene (6 bases). Trimming removed 5 bases at V and 3 bases at J, with 19 bases between. Germline loops: CDR1 SEHNR, CDR2 FQNEAQ (reference sequence). The CDR3 spans 16 residues. CDR3 protein: CASSLLAGTSDTEAFF. The CDR3, as DNA: TGTGCCAGCAGCCTACTAGCGGGGACATCGGACACTGAAGCTTTCTTT.